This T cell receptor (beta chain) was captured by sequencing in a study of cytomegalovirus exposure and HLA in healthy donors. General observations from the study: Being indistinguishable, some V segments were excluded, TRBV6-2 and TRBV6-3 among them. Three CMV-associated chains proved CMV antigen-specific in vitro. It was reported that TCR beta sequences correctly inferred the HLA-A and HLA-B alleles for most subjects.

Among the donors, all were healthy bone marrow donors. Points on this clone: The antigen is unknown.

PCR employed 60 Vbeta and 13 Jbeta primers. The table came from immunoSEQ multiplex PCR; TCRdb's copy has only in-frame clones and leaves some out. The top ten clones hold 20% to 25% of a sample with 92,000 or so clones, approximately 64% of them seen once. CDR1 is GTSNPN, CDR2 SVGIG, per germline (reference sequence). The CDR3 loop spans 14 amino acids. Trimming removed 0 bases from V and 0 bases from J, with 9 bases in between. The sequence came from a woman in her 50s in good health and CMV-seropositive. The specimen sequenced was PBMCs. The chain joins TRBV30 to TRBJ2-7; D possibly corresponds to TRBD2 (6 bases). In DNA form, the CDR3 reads TGTGCCTGGAGTGTCGGAGGGGTCTCCTACGAGCAGTACTTC. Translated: CAWSVGGVSYEQYF.